This T cell receptor beta chain was sequenced in a study of Ad26.COV2.S vaccination and SARS-CoV-2 variants. Overall study findings and caveats: Non-spike TCR breadth showed similarity between vaccine and placebo recipients. Assessments of TCR breadth and depth may have underestimated the total T cell responses.

Libraries were prepared by immunoSEQ multiplex PCR; TCRdb keeps only in-frame clonotypes and omits some of them. The sample has 300,000 to 350,000 clones; roughly 88% are singletons. Concerning this clone itself: Antigen specificity is unknown.

Treatment: some 19 received Ad26.COV2.S at low or high dose, single or two shots; roughly five received placebo; per-sample allocation not given. The investigators took samples on day 63 after the first vaccine or placebo injection. CDR3 size: 15 residues. V lost 4 bases to trimming and J lost 3 bases, with 14 bases between them. Germline V lookup: CDR1 MNHEY, CDR2 SVGAGI. This sample comprised peripheral blood, obtained in a trial of Ad26.COV2.S vaccine versus placebo. The gene calls are TRBV6-5 and TRBJ2-3; either TRBD1 or TRBD2 may supply D (6 bases each). The receptor was derived from a person aged 18-65 years who received the Ad26.COV2.S COVID-19 vaccine or a placebo. The DNA for the CDR3 is TGTGCCAGCAGTTCACTCGGGGGCCCGACAGATACGCAGTATTTT. Protein: CASSSLGGPTDTQYF.